This TCR beta chain was identified during a study of early stage breast cancer tumors. Study as a whole: Samples were sequenced at approximately 9.5-fold average coverage.

CDR1 LNHNV and CDR2 YYDKDF come from the germline V gene (reference sequence). V lost 1 base, J lost 6 bases, and 10 bases lay in between. This CDR3 has 13 residues. The method was immunoSEQ multiplex PCR; TCRdb's version includes in-frame clones alone and lacks a portion of them. Of fewer than 35,000 clones listed, 72% are singletons. The V call is TRBV15, the J call TRBJ2-7; possibly TRBD2 for D (6 bases). This clonotype was obtained from a person aged 45-60 years with breast cancer. The material sequenced was blood. CDR3 sequence (DNA): TGTGCCACCAGCAGAGGAAAAGCGGGCGAGCAGTACTTC. Protein product: CATSRGKAGEQYF. The whole variable domain, filled in from reference TRBV15 and TRBJ2-7, reads DAMVIQNPRYQVTQFGKPVTLSCSQTLNHNVMYWYQQKSSQAPKLLFHYYDKDFNNEADTPDNFQSRRPNTSFCFLDIRSPGLGDTAMYLCATSRGKAGEQYFGPGTRLTVT.